This entry concerns a single T cell receptor (beta chain). This sample was taken from a study of blood T cell repertoires in COVID-19. Study details: The origin of the acute and convalescent COVID-19 samples was the United States, Italy and Spain.

As handled by the study authors: Amplified reference gene primers provided the basis for estimating nucleated cell counts. Assay: immunoSEQ multiplex PCR; the TCRdb copy retains only in-frame clones and omits some. V, J and clone size are those of that table, while D and trimming were read from the DNA. The table lists about 68,000 clones, approximately 89% of them singletons. Looked up from germline, CDR1 is KGHSH and CDR2 is LQKENI. V shed 4 bases and J 4 bases; nucleotides not matched to a gene: 0. The CDR3 consists of 13 residues. J is TRBJ1-5 and V is TRBV18; 8 bases fit TRBD1. The sample taken for sequencing was peripheral blood. The receptor was isolated from a man aged 45 to 65 with active COVID-19. The CDR3 protein is CASSRTGNQPQHF. CDR3 DNA: TGTGCCAGCTCACGGACAGGGAATCAGCCCCAGCATTTT.